Shown below are 5 T cell receptor beta chains from a single sample sequenced in a study of T-cell reconstitution after alpha-beta-depleted transplantation in children. Preparing the TCRbeta library involved the use of unique molecular identifiers. TCRdb re-called the PCR reads through MiXCR, storing one row per CDR3 protein. This repertoire shows around 210,000 distinct CDR3 sequences, roughly 7.1% found once; its top ten account for less than 7%. Here the sequenced sample was PBMCs, taken before TCRalphabeta/CD19-depleted stem cell transplant. These receptors all come from a boy aged 2 to 9 with acute lymphoblastic leukemia, due to receive a stem cell transplant.

This clonotype was counted ten times or more. The chain joins TRBV27 to TRBJ2-6; D is unclear. The V end was cut by 5 bases, the J end by 0 bases, with 14 bases between. Germline CDR1 reads MNHEY; CDR2 reads SMNVEV (reference sequence). The CDR3 loop spans 17 amino acids. CDR3 in DNA: TGTGCCAGCAGTGACTTCCCACCGGGCTCTGGGGCCAACGTCCTGACTTTC. Translation: CASSDFPPGSGANVLTF.

This clonotype was seen a few times. The chain joins TRBV2 to TRBJ1-6; 9 positions match TRBD1. The CDR3 sequence is 13 residues long. From germline, CDR1 is SNHLY and CDR2 FYNNEI. With V trimmed by 8 bases and J by 6 bases, 2 bases remained unmatched. The CDR3 DNA is TGTGCCAGCCGGGACAGGGTTAATTCACCCCTCCACTTT. Translated, it gives CASRDRVNSPLHF.

This clonotype was seen a few times. This chain joins TRBV7-9 and TRBJ1-3; D unresolved. The V gene lost 0 bases and the J gene lost 0 bases, with 12 bases spanning the gap. The CDR3 sequence is 17 residues long. The germline gives CDR1 SEHNR, CDR2 FQNEAQ (reference sequence). CDR3 DNA sequence: TGTGCCAGCAGCTTAGCTGTCGGGTTTAACTCTGGAAACACCATATATTTT. This gives the protein CASSLAVGFNSGNTIYF.

This clonotype was counted a few times. This chain links TRBV5-1 with TRBJ2-5; D gene uncertain. Germline loops: CDR1 SGHRS, CDR2 YFSETQ. V gave up 1 base and J gave up 1 base, with 8 bases separating them. The CDR3 runs to 14 residues. DNA for the CDR3: TGCGCCAGCAGCTTGTATCACAGCCAAGAGACCCAGTACTTC. It translates to CASSLYHSQETQYF.

Comments on this clonotype: Sequence at one end of the junction differs from germline and may be a read error. The chain carries TRBV6-2 or TRBV6-3 and TRBJ1-1, with D uncertain. Per the germline V gene, CDR1 is MNHEY and CDR2 is SVGEGT. There are 16 residues in the CDR3. The CDR3 nucleotides read TGTGCCAGCAGTTACGTTGGCGGTCAGCCGAACGCTGAAGCTTTCTTT. Residues: CASSYVGGQPNAEAFF.